These 18 T cell receptor beta chains originate from one sample sequenced in a study of blood T cells in healthy people across ages. The second PCR ran about 6 to 11 cycles with a sample-barcoded 5' primer and J-beta primers. TCRdb analysed the 5' RACE reads with MiXCR anew, one entry per CDR3 protein. The sample consists of approximately 770,000 distinct CDR3 sequences, nearly 60% of them appearing once. The sample was blood. The source is a man aged 25-40 years in good health.

This rearrangement joins TRBV3-1 to TRBJ2-1, with D hard to call. The CDR3 loop spans 12 amino acids. CDR1 is LGHDT, CDR2 YNNKEL, per germline (reference sequence). Trimming removed 4 bases from V and 10 bases from J, with 11 bases in between. CDR3 DNA sequence: TGTGCCAGCAGCCTTCTTAGGGCCGAGCAGTTCTTC. Translating it yields CASSLLRAEQFF.

This chain links TRBV20-1 with TRBJ2-2; unclear D gene. The length of the CDR3 is 13 residues. Trimming left V 3 bases short and J 4 bases short, with 9 bases between. Germline V gene sequence: CDR1 DFQATT, CDR2 SNEGSKA (reference sequence). The CDR3 DNA reads TGCAGTGCTAGGGGTTGGGGCACCGGGGAGCTGTTTTTT. Its translation: CSARGWGTGELFF.

The gene calls are TRBV2 and TRBJ2-1; TRBD2 matches 15 bases. Germline V gene sequence: CDR1 SNHLY, CDR2 FYNNEI. This CDR3 contains 15 residues. Unmatched junction bases numbered 5, after V lost 6 bases and J lost 8 bases. CDR3 amino acids: CASSEGLAGGHEQFF. The CDR3 nucleotides read TGTGCCAGCAGCGAGGGACTAGCGGGAGGTCATGAGCAGTTCTTC.

This clonotype occurred a few times. The gene calls are TRBV20-1 and TRBJ2-1; TRBD1 agrees at 10 bases. J gave up 6 bases and V 6 bases, and 8 bases lay outside the gene matches. The CDR3 extends over 14 amino acids. Germline V CDR1 and CDR2: DFQATT, SNEGSKA (reference sequence). The DNA for the CDR3 is TGCAGTGCCTCCGGGACAGGGGTTTTCAATGAGCAGTTCTTC. Residues: CSASGTGVFNEQFF.

V usage is TRBV7-8 and J usage is TRBJ1-5; 8 bases line up with TRBD1. The length of the CDR3 is 15 residues. The ends lost 4 bases at V and 6 bases at J; junction bases unmatched: 8. Germline values: CDR1 SGHVS, CDR2 FQNEAQ. CDR3 sequence (DNA): TGTGCCAGCAGCTCGCTAGGACAGGGAGGTCAGCCCCAGCATTTT. Residues: CASSSLGQGGQPQHF.

The chain joins TRBV29-1 to TRBJ1-1, with unresolved D. V shed 4 bases and J shed 0 bases, with 9 bases lying between them. Germline V gene lookup returns CDR1 SQVTM and CDR2 ANQGSEA. This CDR3 region has 13 residues. The CDR3 nucleotides are TGCAGCGTTGGGGGATTAATGAACACTGAAGCTTTCTTT. Protein product: CSVGGLMNTEAFF. The whole variable domain, remainder taken from reference TRBV29-1 and TRBJ1-1, is SAVISQKPSRDICQRGTSLTIQCQVDSQVTMMFWYRQQPGQSLTLIATANQGSEATYESGFVIDKFPISRPNLTFSTLTVSNMSPEDSSIYLCSVGGLMNTEAFFGQGTRLTVV.

This clonotype was seen repeatedly, ten times or more. The V gene is TRBV29-1, the J gene TRBJ2-7; 9 bases align to TRBD1. CDR1 is SQVTM, CDR2 ANQGSEA, per germline. J lost 0 bases, V lost 3 bases, and 0 bases had no gene match. The CDR3 is 13 residues long. CDR3 sequence reads: CSVETGGSYEQYF. The CDR3 DNA sequence: TGCAGCGTTGAGACAGGGGGCTCCTACGAGCAGTACTTC.

V is TRBV10-3 and J is TRBJ2-1, with D possibly being TRBD2 (5 bases). The CDR3 length is 13 residues. The V and J ends lost 8 bases and 6 bases respectively, with 14 bases between them. CDR1 and CDR2 from the germline V gene are ENHRY and SYGVKD. The CDR3 coding sequence is TGTGCCATCGCCAGGATAGAGGGCAATGAGCAGTTCTTC. Its protein is CAIARIEGNEQFF.

The gene calls are TRBV7-2 and TRBJ2-1; D gene uncertain. This CDR3 region has 11 residues. The V end was cut by 5 bases, the J end by 10 bases, with 9 bases between. Germline-derived CDR1 and CDR2 are SGHTA and FQGNSA. The DNA for the CDR3 is TGTGCCAGCAGCGCTGTTCGAGAGCAGTTCTTC. Translated: CASSAVREQFF.

The table lists this clonotype with a few counts. The rearrangement uses TRBV7-2 and TRBJ2-5; no clear D. There are 15 residues in the CDR3. The V end was cut by 5 bases, the J end by 5 bases, with 18 bases between. Per germline, CDR1 SGHTA and CDR2 FQGNSA. CDR3 amino acids: CASSPVLWEFETQYF. Here the CDR3 DNA reads TGTGCCAGCAGCCCCGTTTTGTGGGAATTCGAGACCCAGTACTTC.

This chain uses TRBV12-3 or TRBV12-4 with TRBJ2-3, with 8 bases that match TRBD2. J was trimmed by 5 bases and V by 3 bases; bases with no gene match: 22. The CDR3 is made up of 20 amino acids. Here the CDR3 reads CASSFGLTRDPFRGGDTQYF. The CDR3 nucleotides read TGTGCCAGCAGTTTCGGTCTTACGCGGGACCCTTTTCGGGGGGGAGATACGCAGTATTTT.

This clonotype came up many times. J is TRBJ1-4 and V is TRBV10-3; no clear D gene. CDR3 length equals 13 residues. Germline CDR1 is ENHRY and CDR2 is SYGVKD. V lost 10 bases, J lost 0 bases, and 9 bases lay in between. The CDR3 loop is CASRQATNEKLFF. CDR3 sequence (DNA): TGTGCCAGCCGACAAGCAACTAATGAAAAACTGTTTTTT.

Turning to this clonotype: The junction departs from germline at one end; a sequencing error may be responsible. The chain employs TRBV11-2 and TRBJ1-2; tentatively, D is TRBD1 (6 bases). CDR1 and CDR2 from the germline V gene are SGHAT and FQNNGV. The CDR3 contains 14 residues. CDR3 nucleotide sequence: TGTGCCAGCGGCGGGTCTCCGGGACACTACGGCTACACCTTC. Protein product: CASGGSPGHYGYTF.

This chain joins TRBV2 and TRBJ2-2; D possibly uses TRBD1 or TRBD2 (6 bases each). V dropped 10 bases and J dropped 6 bases, with 15 bases sitting between them. The CDR3 runs 13 residues. Germline CDR1 SNHLY, CDR2 FYNNEI. CDR3 DNA sequence: TGTGCCAACAAGGGGGGTGGGCCCGGGGAGCTGTTTTTT. Its protein product is CANKGGGPGELFF.

This clonotype has a handful of counts. The chain has TRBV6-4 and TRBJ1-1; D not resolved. With 4 bases removed from V and 0 bases from J, the gap between germline ends came to 6 bases. The CDR3 length is 13 residues. The germline gives CDR1 MRHNA, CDR2 SNTAGT. CDR3 amino acids: CASSVSLNTEAFF. In DNA, the CDR3 is TGTGCCAGCAGTGTCTCGCTGAACACTGAAGCTTTCTTT.

The V and J genes are TRBV5-5 and TRBJ2-4; 13 bases match TRBD2. The CDR3 length is 16 residues. CDR1 SGHKS and CDR2 YYEKEE come from the germline V gene (reference sequence). The V and J ends lost 4 bases and 3 bases, in that order; junction bases with no gene match: 4. This chain's CDR3 is CASSPGTSGDKNIQYF. The CDR3 bases are TGTGCCAGCAGCCCAGGGACTAGCGGGGACAAAAACATTCAGTACTTC.

The J gene is TRBJ2-7, the V gene TRBV6-1; perhaps TRBD1 as D (5 bases). CDR1 is MNHNS, CDR2 SASEGT, per germline. V was pared by 6 bases and J by 0 bases, with 15 bases between. The CDR3 is made up of 15 amino acids. CDR3 nucleotide sequence: TGTGCCAGCAGCTACGCGACAGCTAGCTCCTACGAGCAGTACTTC. Translation gives CASSYATASSYEQYF.

The chain couples TRBV7-9 to TRBJ2-4; 7 bases are shared with TRBD1. The end of the DNA is better explained by TRBJ2-7, so the J call may be wrong. Germline assignment: CDR1 SEHNR and CDR2 FQNEAQ (reference sequence). This CDR3 has 15 amino acids. CDR3 in DNA: TGTGCCAGCAGCTTAGGTCCGGACAGGTTCTACGAGCAGTACTTC. This codes for CASSLGPDRFYEQYF.